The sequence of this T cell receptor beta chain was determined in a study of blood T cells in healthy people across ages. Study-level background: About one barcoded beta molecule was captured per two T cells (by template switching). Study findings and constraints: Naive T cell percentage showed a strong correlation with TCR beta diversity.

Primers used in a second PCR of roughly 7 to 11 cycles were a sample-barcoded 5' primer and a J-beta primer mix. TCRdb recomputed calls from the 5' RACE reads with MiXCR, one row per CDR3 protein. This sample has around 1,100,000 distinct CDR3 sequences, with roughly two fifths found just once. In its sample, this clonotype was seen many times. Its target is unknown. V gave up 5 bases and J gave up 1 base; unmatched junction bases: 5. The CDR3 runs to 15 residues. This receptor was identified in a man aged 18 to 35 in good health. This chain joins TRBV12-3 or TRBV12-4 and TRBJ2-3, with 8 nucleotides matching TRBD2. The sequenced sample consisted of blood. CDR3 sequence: CASSPRAGGTDTQYF. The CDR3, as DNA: TGTGCCAGCAGTCCGAGAGCGGGGGGCACAGATACGCAGTATTTT.